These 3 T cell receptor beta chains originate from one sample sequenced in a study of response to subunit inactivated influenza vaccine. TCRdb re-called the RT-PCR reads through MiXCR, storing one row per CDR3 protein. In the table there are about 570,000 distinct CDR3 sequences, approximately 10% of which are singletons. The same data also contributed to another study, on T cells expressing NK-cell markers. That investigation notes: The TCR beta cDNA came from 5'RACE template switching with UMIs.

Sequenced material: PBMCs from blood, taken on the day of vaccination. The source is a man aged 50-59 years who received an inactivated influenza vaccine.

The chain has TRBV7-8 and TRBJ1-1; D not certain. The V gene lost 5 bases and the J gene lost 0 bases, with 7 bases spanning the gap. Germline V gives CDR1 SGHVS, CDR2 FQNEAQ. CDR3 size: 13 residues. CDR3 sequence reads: CASSDVMNTEAFF. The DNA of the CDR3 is TGTGCCAGCAGCGACGTCATGAACACTGAAGCTTTCTTT.

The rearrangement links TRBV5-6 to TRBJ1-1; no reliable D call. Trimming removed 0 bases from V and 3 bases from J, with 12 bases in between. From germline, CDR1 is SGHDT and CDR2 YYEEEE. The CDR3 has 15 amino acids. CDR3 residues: CASSLVRRRHTEAFF. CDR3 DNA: TGTGCCAGCAGCTTGGTGCGTCGCAGGCACACTGAAGCTTTCTTT.

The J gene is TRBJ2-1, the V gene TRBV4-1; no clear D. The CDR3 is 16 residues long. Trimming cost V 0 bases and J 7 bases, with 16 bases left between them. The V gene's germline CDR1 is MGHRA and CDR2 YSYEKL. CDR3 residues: CASSQDPRPAINEQFF. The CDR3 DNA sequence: TGCGCCAGCAGCCAAGATCCCCGGCCGGCGATAAATGAGCAGTTCTTC.